This T cell receptor beta chain originates from a study of spatial heterogeneity in lung cancer. Study-level background: The count of detected beta-chain sequences consistently exceeded that of alpha-chain sequences.

This clonotype was detected many times. Its antigen is undetermined. V lost 2 bases to trimming and J lost 0 bases, with 15 bases between them. This CDR3 region has 17 residues. CDR1 is ENHRY and CDR2 is SYGVKD in the germline V gene. TCRdb used MiXCR to reprocess the 5' RACE reads, holding one entry per CDR3 protein. Among some 7,000 distinct CDR3 sequences listed, approximately 3.1% were seen once. As for time point: sample taken at primary tumor resection. Donors were around 70 untreated early-stage non-small cell lung cancer patients. Unsorted whole RNA of tumor, nontumor lung or frozen PBMC was sequenced. Study-wide findings and caveats: Mutation tallies in tumors tracked expanded intratumoral alpha and beta TCR counts.

This TCR was recovered from a male donor with early-stage non-small cell lung cancer. The rearrangement uses TRBV10-3 and TRBJ2-3, with D maybe TRBD2 (5 bases). This specimen was lung tumor tissue, taken at surgery. CDR3 bases: TGTGCCATCAGTGAGGTCACTAGAGACCTTAGCACAGATACGCAGTATTTT. Translating gives CAISEVTRDLSTDTQYF.